These T cell receptor beta chains were read from a single sample in a study of T cell repertoires in cytomegalovirus infection. Each CDR3 protein is one row after TCRdb ran MiXCR on the reads. Counted here are under 600,000 distinct CDR3 sequences, more than 15% occurring once; the ten biggest clones make up 24%. The material sequenced was CD8+ T cells from PBMCs. These TCRs come from a human donor in good health (CMV status not recorded). Some clones in this sample may be carry-over from other donors' samples. Both conserved end residues are part of each CDR3. D genes are given only for firm matches. Expanded clones get a size class; other rows say once, few or many, or leave the size out.

size: -
D: TRBD1
length: 11
V: TRBV30
J: TRBJ1-2
CDR3: CASDRDYGYTF
DNA: TGTGCCTCCGACAGGGACTATGGCTACACCTTC

size: few
D: -
length: 17
V: TRBV11-2
J: TRBJ1-6
CDR3: CASSPFGRIAYNSPLHF
DNA: TGTGCCAGCAGCCCCTTTGGGCGAATAGCCTATAATTCACCCCTCCACTTT

size: -
D: -
length: 16
V: TRBV9
J: TRBJ2-1
CDR3: CASSKSGTGGFNEQFF
DNA: TGTGCCAGCAGCAAATCCGGGACTGGAGGATTTAATGAGCAGTTCTTC

size: -
D: -
length: 15
V: TRBV9
J: TRBJ2-3
CDR3: CASSVGGAITDTQYF
DNA: TGTGCCAGCAGCGTAGGCGGCGCTATCACAGATACGCAGTATTTT

size: -
D: -
length: 14
V: TRBV12-3/TRBV12-4
J: TRBJ2-1
CDR3: CASSSIDQYNEQFF
DNA: TGTGCAAGCAGTTCGATTGACCAGTACAACGAGCAGTTCTTC

size: many
D: TRBD2
length: 16
V: TRBV4-1
J: TRBJ2-1
CDR3: CASSHQAGSSYNEQFF
DNA: TGCGCCAGCAGCCACCAAGCGGGGAGCTCCTACAATGAGCAGTTCTTC

size: many
D: -
length: 16
V: TRBV4-2
J: TRBJ2-3
CDR3: CASSQDPASGTDTQYF
DNA: TGTGCCAGCAGCCAAGATCCGGCTAGCGGCACAGATACGCAGTATTTT

size: -
D: TRBD1
length: 15
V: TRBV10-3
J: TRBJ1-2
CDR3: CTISEPATGLDGYTF
DNA: TGTACCATCAGTGAGCCCGCGACAGGGTTGGACGGCTACACCTTC

size: few
D: TRBD1
length: 16
V: TRBV15
J: TRBJ2-1
CDR3: CATSQGTGASYNEQFF
DNA: TGTGCCACCAGCCAAGGAACAGGGGCCAGTTACAATGAGCAGTTCTTC

size: -
D: -
length: 16
V: TRBV27
J: TRBJ1-4
CDR3: CASQGSGLATNEKLFF
DNA: TGTGCCAGCCAAGGGTCAGGGCTTGCAACTAATGAAAAACTGTTTTTT

size: -
D: -
length: 13
V: TRBV6-1
J: TRBJ2-7
CDR3: CASMGSTTYEQYF
DNA: TGTGCCAGCATGGGCAGTACTACTTACGAGCAGTACTTC

size: many
D: -
length: 22
V: TRBV7-8
J: TRBJ2-3
CDR3: CASSSPVPGDSASEPGTDTQYF
DNA: TGTGCCAGCAGCTCCCCGGTCCCGGGCGACAGTGCGTCCGAACCCGGCACAGATACGCAGTATTTT

size: many
D: TRBD1
length: 14
V: TRBV19
J: TRBJ1-6
CDR3: CASRHRGRRSPLHF
DNA: TGTGCCAGTAGACACAGGGGGCGACGATCACCCCTCCACTTT

size: many
D: TRBD1
length: 17
V: TRBV7-8
J: TRBJ2-7
CDR3: CASSISRTGPNSYEQYF
DNA: TGTGCCAGCAGCATCAGCAGGACAGGACCTAACTCCTACGAGCAGTACTTC

size: many
D: TRBD2
length: 16
V: TRBV7-6
J: TRBJ2-7
CDR3: CASSLRGRAVSDEQYF
DNA: TGTGCCAGCAGCTTAAGAGGGAGGGCCGTTTCAGACGAGCAGTACTTC

size: few
D: TRBD2
length: 13
V: TRBV27
J: TRBJ2-7
CDR3: CAVRGGRAYEQYF
DNA: TGTGCCGTCAGGGGCGGGAGGGCCTACGAGCAGTACTTC

size: many
D: TRBD1
length: 15
V: TRBV10-1
J: TRBJ1-1
CDR3: CASSARTGLGTEAFF
DNA: TGCGCCAGCAGTGCTAGGACAGGGTTGGGCACTGAAGCTTTCTTT

size: few
D: TRBD2
length: 15
V: TRBV12-3/TRBV12-4
J: TRBJ2-1
CDR3: CASSPSGGAVNEQFF
DNA: TGTGCCAGCAGTCCTAGCGGGGGGGCCGTCAATGAGCAGTTCTTC

size: -
D: -
length: 15
V: TRBV27
J: TRBJ2-2
CDR3: CASRFRGFGTGELFF
DNA: TGTGCCAGCCGATTCCGGGGGTTCGGGACCGGGGAGCTGTTTTTT

size: -
D: TRBD2
length: 15
V: TRBV5-1
J: TRBJ2-5
CDR3: CASSDSSGRGETQYF
DNA: TGCGCCAGCTCCGACTCTAGCGGGAGGGGAGAGACCCAGTACTTC

size: -
D: -
length: 18
V: TRBV24-1
J: TRBJ2-7
CDR3: CATSDATFSDPRVHEQYF
DNA: TGTGCCACCAGTGACGCGACATTCTCCGATCCCAGGGTCCACGAGCAGTACTTC

size: -
D: -
length: 11
V: TRBV30
J: TRBJ2-2
CDR3: CAWSRAGELFF
DNA: TGTGCCTGGAGTCGGGCCGGGGAGCTGTTTTTT

size: -
D: TRBD1
length: 15
V: TRBV6-5
J: TRBJ1-3
CDR3: CASQTGFVGLNTIYF
DNA: TGTGCCAGCCAGACAGGGTTCGTAGGATTGAACACCATATATTTT

size: many
D: -
length: 17
V: TRBV7-6
J: TRBJ2-3
CDR3: CASSLATPDSSTDTQYF
DNA: TGTGCCAGCAGCTTAGCGACCCCAGACTCTAGCACAGATACGCAGTATTTT

size: -
D: TRBD2
length: 19
V: TRBV11-2
J: TRBJ2-3
CDR3: CASSFWEGLRAIRTDTQYF
DNA: TGTGCCAGCAGTTTTTGGGAGGGGCTGAGGGCCATACGCACAGATACGCAGTATTTT

size: many
D: -
length: 16
V: TRBV7-2
J: TRBJ1-4
CDR3: CASSLDLIGINEKLFF
DNA: TGTGCCAGCAGCCTAGATCTAATAGGGATTAATGAAAAACTGTTTTTT

size: -
D: -
length: 16
V: TRBV28
J: TRBJ1-6
CDR3: CASSLSRAFYNSPLHF
DNA: TGTGCCAGCAGTTTATCACGTGCTTTCTATAATTCACCCCTCCACTTT

size: -
D: -
length: 15
V: TRBV6-5
J: TRBJ2-3
CDR3: CASSYSASSTDTQYF
DNA: TGTGCCAGCAGTTACTCCGCCAGCAGCACAGATACGCAGTATTTT

size: few
D: -
length: 12
V: TRBV6-1
J: TRBJ1-2
CDR3: CASSSQGYGYTF
DNA: TGTGCCAGCAGCTCTCAGGGTTACGGCTACACCTTC

size: -
D: -
length: 14
V: TRBV5-4
J: TRBJ2-5
CDR3: CASSFEAAEETQYF
DNA: TGTGCCAGCAGCTTTGAGGCAGCCGAAGAGACCCAGTACTTC

size: few
D: TRBD2
length: 18
V: TRBV12-3/TRBV12-4
J: TRBJ2-5
CDR3: CASSLYGLSGGARETQYF
DNA: TGTGCCAGCAGTTTATACGGACTAAGCGGGGGGGCCAGAGAGACCCAGTACTTC

size: many
D: -
length: 12
V: TRBV7-8
J: TRBJ1-5
CDR3: CASSLHNQPQHF
DNA: TGTGCCAGCAGCTTACACAATCAGCCCCAGCATTTT

size: many
D: -
length: 16
V: TRBV7-9
J: TRBJ2-3
CDR3: CASSSTFYSSTDTQYF
DNA: TGTGCCAGCAGCTCAACCTTTTACTCTAGCACAGATACGCAGTATTTT

size: -
D: -
length: 12
V: TRBV29-1
J: TRBJ1-1
CDR3: CSVSGAETEAFF
DNA: TGCAGCGTTTCAGGGGCGGAAACTGAAGCTTTCTTT

size: -
D: -
length: 13
V: TRBV11-2
J: TRBJ2-7
CDR3: CAGSLGLTYEQYF
DNA: TGTGCCGGCAGCTTGGGTCTTACCTACGAGCAGTACTTC

size: -
D: -
length: 14
V: TRBV5-1
J: TRBJ1-1
CDR3: CASSLSTGSTEAFF
DNA: TGCGCCAGCAGCCTATCAACAGGGAGCACTGAAGCTTTCTTT

size: -
D: -
length: 16
V: TRBV29-1
J: TRBJ2-6
CDR3: CSVEPPDQAGANVLTF
DNA: TGCAGCGTTGAACCCCCCGACCAGGCTGGGGCCAACGTCCTGACTTTC

size: -
D: -
length: 16
V: TRBV5-6
J: TRBJ1-5
CDR3: CASSLALDGFNQPQHF
DNA: TGTGCCAGCAGCTTGGCCCTAGACGGATTTAATCAGCCCCAGCATTTT

size: many
D: -
length: 17
V: TRBV7-8
J: TRBJ1-5
CDR3: CASSLARGELSNQPQHF
DNA: TGTGCCAGCAGCTTAGCGCGCGGGGAGTTGAGCAATCAGCCCCAGCATTTT

size: -
D: -
length: 15
V: TRBV2
J: TRBJ1-1
CDR3: CDSSLPQGRGTEAFF
DNA: TGTGACAGCAGCCTCCCCCAGGGTCGGGGCACTGAAGCTTTCTTT

size: -
D: -
length: 15
V: TRBV28
J: TRBJ2-3
CDR3: CASSLDSLSTDTQYF
DNA: TGTGCCAGCAGTTTGGACTCCCTGAGCACAGATACGCAGTATTTT

size: -
D: TRBD2
length: 15
V: TRBV7-9
J: TRBJ2-1
CDR3: CASSLVAGERSEQFF
DNA: TGTGCCAGCAGCTTAGTAGCGGGAGAGAGGAGTGAGCAGTTCTTC

size: -
D: -
length: 15
V: TRBV23-1
J: TRBJ1-1
CDR3: CASSQSEGEETEAFF
DNA: TGCGCCAGCAGTCAATCAGAGGGGGAGGAAACTGAAGCTTTCTTT

size: -
D: -
length: 16
V: TRBV7-8
J: TRBJ2-3
CDR3: CSSRLAGTGYTDTQYF
DNA: TGTTCAAGCCGATTAGCGGGTACAGGGTACACAGATACGCAGTATTTT

size: many
D: -
length: 15
V: TRBV7-9
J: TRBJ2-1
CDR3: CASSLEDLSANEQFF
DNA: TGTGCCAGCAGCTTAGAAGATTTGTCCGCCAATGAGCAGTTCTTC

size: few
D: TRBD2
length: 17
V: TRBV7-9
J: TRBJ2-3
CDR3: CASSESSSGSFTDTQYF
DNA: TGTGCCAGCAGCGAGTCCTCTAGCGGGAGCTTCACAGATACGCAGTATTTT

size: -
D: -
length: 13
V: TRBV5-4
J: TRBJ2-7
CDR3: CASSLGKTYEQYF
DNA: TGTGCCAGCAGCCTAGGAAAGACCTACGAGCAGTACTTC

size: many
D: -
length: 15
V: TRBV7-8
J: TRBJ1-5
CDR3: CASSLGLGSNQPQHF
DNA: TGTGCCAGCAGCTTGGGATTGGGTAGCAATCAGCCCCAGCATTTT

size: few
D: TRBD1
length: 13
V: TRBV20-1
J: TRBJ2-7
CDR3: CSTEGAGVGEQYF
DNA: TGCAGTACCGAGGGGGCAGGGGTAGGCGAGCAGTACTTC